A single sample gave rise to the 26 T cell receptor beta chains below, sequenced in a study of T cell responses to AZD1222 COVID-19 vaccine. Clones were sequenced by immunoSEQ multiplex PCR, and TCRdb holds only the in-frame ones, with some missing. The table includes about 120,000 clones, more than 75% detected once. The source was peripheral blood, collected on day 0 of AZD1222 vaccination. These receptors were obtained from an adult in good health.

The rearrangement uses TRBV3-1 (or the pseudogene TRBV3-2) and TRBJ1-5; D is unresolved. With 1 base removed from V and 9 bases from J, the gap between germline ends came to 7 bases. Germline CDR1 reads LGHDT; CDR2 reads YNNKEL (reference sequence). This CDR3 is 12 amino acids long. The CDR3 protein is CASSQGSAPQHF. Written as DNA, the CDR3 is TGTGCCAGCAGCCAAGGGTCAGCGCCCCAGCATTTT.

This chain links TRBV27 with TRBJ1-6, with 12 bases identical to TRBD1. The CDR3 totals 18 residues. Unmatched junction bases numbered 11, after V lost 5 bases and J lost 6 bases. Germline V CDR1 and CDR2: MNHEY, SMNVEV (reference sequence). In DNA form, the CDR3 reads TGTGCCAGCAGTGCCGGGACAGGGGGCCTACGTCGTAATTCACCCCTCCACTTT. Translated: CASSAGTGGLRRNSPLHF.

The chain has TRBV6-5 and TRBJ1-2; D unresolved. This CDR3 has 15 amino acids. The germline V gene encodes CDR1 MNHEY and CDR2 SVGAGI. V was trimmed by 4 bases and J by 0 bases, leaving 12 bases between them. The CDR3 spells CASSSVSRPNYGYTF. CDR3 in DNA: TGTGCCAGCAGTTCTGTCAGTCGGCCTAACTATGGCTACACCTTC.

The chain uses TRBV4-1 and TRBJ2-3; possible D gene TRBD1, 5 bases. This CDR3 has 15 residues. V lost 0 bases to trimming and J lost 4 bases, with 11 bases between them. Germline-derived CDR1 and CDR2 are MGHRA and YSYEKL. The CDR3 DNA reads as TGCGCCAGCAGCCAAGAGCAGGGAAGGCCAGATACGCAGTATTTT. It encodes CASSQEQGRPDTQYF.

The V call is TRBV6-5, the J call TRBJ1-2; 9 nucleotides match TRBD1. Per the germline V gene, CDR1 is MNHEY and CDR2 is SVGAGI. The CDR3 runs to 13 residues. The junction had 4 bases not matched to a gene; V was cut back by 7 bases and J by 4 bases. Here the CDR3 reads CASTRQGGYGYTF. As DNA, the CDR3 is TGTGCCAGCACAAGACAGGGGGGCTATGGCTACACCTTC.

CDR3 in amino acids: CASSPGQGASGELFF. CDR3 nucleotides: TGTGCCAGCAGCCCGGGGCAGGGGGCATCTGGGGAGCTGTTTTTT. This chain connects TRBV28 to TRBJ2-2; 8 nucleotides line up with TRBD1. The CDR3 totals 15 residues. CDR1 is MDHEN, CDR2 SYDVKM, per germline. V was pared by 6 bases and J by 8 bases, with 11 bases of the junction left unmatched.

This clone is a singleton in its sample. The chain is built from TRBV7-9 and TRBJ1-4; D remains unclear. Germline CDR1 and CDR2: SEHNR and FQNEAQ (reference sequence). Trimming took off 3 bases at V and 2 bases at J, with 7 bases between the two ends. The CDR3 runs 14 residues. CDR3 in amino acids: CASSLDLTNEKLFF. DNA for the CDR3: TGTGCCAGCAGCTTGGACCTCACTAATGAAAAACTGTTTTTT.

The chain carries TRBV6-5 and TRBJ2-1; 10 bases match TRBD2. The V and J ends lost 0 bases and 4 bases, in that order; junction bases with no gene match: 0. CDR1 MNHEY and CDR2 SVGAGI come from the germline V gene. CDR3 length: 15 amino acids. The CDR3 DNA follows: TGTGCCAGCAGTTACTCTAGCGGGAGGTACAATGAGCAGTTCTTC. It yields the protein CASSYSSGRYNEQFF.

For this clone: One end of the junction fails to match germline, which may point to a read error. The rearrangement joins TRBV6-5 to TRBJ1-2; D is perhaps TRBD1 (5 bases). Germline CDR1 and CDR2: MNHEY and SVGAGI. The CDR3 extends over 15 amino acids. CDR3 sequence: CASNYRDRFNYGYTF. In nucleotides, the CDR3 is TGTGCCAGCAATTACCGGGACCGCTTTAACTATGGCTACACCTTC.

Here the CDR3 DNA reads TGTGCCAGCCCCGAGGACAGGGTGGATGAGCAGTTCTTC. Its protein product is CASPEDRVDEQFF. The chain has TRBV7-8 and TRBJ2-1, with TRBD1 matching 8 bases. The junction had 8 bases not matched to a gene; V was cut back by 8 bases and J by 8 bases. CDR1 and CDR2 from the germline V gene are SGHVS and FQNEAQ. The length of the CDR3 is 13 residues.

The CDR3: CASSVALALAGGAGELFF. CDR3 DNA: TGTGCCAGCAGCGTAGCTTTGGCACTAGCGGGAGGGGCCGGGGAGCTGTTTTTT. The V and J genes are TRBV9 and TRBJ2-2; 13 nucleotides agree with TRBD2. CDR3 length: 18 residues. The germline V gene encodes CDR1 SGDLS and CDR2 YYNGEE. V gave up 0 bases and J gave up 6 bases; unmatched junction bases: 8.

This chain joins TRBV7-9 and TRBJ2-7, with 11 bases aligning to TRBD1. The junction had 4 bases not matched to a gene; V was cut back by 0 bases and J by 6 bases. The CDR3 length is 15 residues. The germline CDR1 and CDR2 sequences are SEHNR and FQNEAQ (reference sequence). The DNA for the CDR3 is TGTGCCAGCAGCTTAGCGCGGACAGGGGGCTCCGAGCAGTACTTC. Protein sequence: CASSLARTGGSEQYF. Filled out from reference TRBV7-9 and TRBJ2-7, the complete variable domain reads DTGVSQNPRHKITKRGQNVTFRCDPISEHNRLYWYRQTLGQGPEFLTYFQNEAQLEKSRLLSDRFSAERPKGSFSTLEIQRTEQGDSAMYLCASSLARTGGSEQYFGPGTRLTVT.

This clone was seen a handful of times. The V gene is TRBV4-2, the J gene TRBJ2-1, with TRBD2 matching over 8 bases. The CDR3 is made up of 17 amino acids. Per the germline V gene, CDR1 is LGHNA and CDR2 is YNFKEQ. V lost 2 bases and J lost 2; bases outside the gene matches: 8. This CDR3 is CASSQRSRGRTYNEQFF. The CDR3 coding sequence is TGTGCCAGCAGCCAACGTTCTCGCGGGAGGACCTACAATGAGCAGTTCTTC.

V and J are TRBV4-2 and TRBJ1-4; TRBD1 is a possible D gene (5 bases). There are 15 residues in the CDR3. V lost 5 bases to trimming and J lost 7 bases, with 17 bases between them. The germline CDR1 and CDR2 sequences are LGHNA and YNFKEQ. In nucleotides, the CDR3 is TGTGCCAGCAGCTCAGGTCGGGACGGACTTGAAAAACTGTTTTTT. This gives the protein CASSSGRDGLEKLFF.

This clone was seen more than once but under ten times. J is TRBJ2-7 and V is TRBV11-1; 8 nucleotides agree with TRBD1. The J segment lost 2 bases and the V segment lost 4 bases, leaving 10 bases of the junction unmatched. This CDR3 comprises 16 residues. Germline CDR1 and CDR2: SGHAT and FQDESV (reference sequence). The CDR3, as DNA: TGTGCCAGCAGCTCACAGAGACAGGGGAAGGCCTACGAGCAGTACTTC. Translation gives CASSSQRQGKAYEQYF.

A note on this clone: Mismatch with germline at one junction end may stem from a read error. This sequence joins TRBV6-6 and TRBJ1-4; D unresolved. CDR1 and CDR2 (germline): MNHNY, SVGAGI (reference sequence). The CDR3 loop spans 13 amino acids. The CDR3 DNA reads as TGTGCCAGCAATTACGATCTTAATGAAAAACTGTTTTTT. This translates into CASNYDLNEKLFF.

The chain joins TRBV4-2 to TRBJ1-1; D may be TRBD1 (6 bases). V was trimmed by 1 base and J by 3 bases, leaving 15 bases between them. Germline lookup yields CDR1 LGHNA and CDR2 YNFKEQ. CDR3 size: 16 residues. CDR3 amino acids: CASSQGRGRGDTEAFF. In DNA form, the CDR3 reads TGTGCCAGCAGCCAAGGACGGGGGCGCGGGGACACTGAAGCTTTCTTT.

This sequence joins TRBV18 and TRBJ1-2, with 7 nucleotides matching TRBD1. V lost 3 bases to trimming and J lost 7 bases; unmatched junction nucleotides: 8. Germline assignment: CDR1 KGHSH and CDR2 LQKENI. This CDR3 comprises 14 residues. This CDR3 is CASSPVEGAIGYTF. CDR3 nucleotide sequence: TGTGCCAGCTCACCGGTGGAGGGGGCGATTGGCTACACCTTC.

V is TRBV9 and J is TRBJ2-3; no clear D gene. The V and J ends lost 4 bases and 2 bases respectively, with 5 bases between them. Germline V gene sequence: CDR1 SGDLS, CDR2 YYNGEE. The CDR3 has 12 residues. CDR3 in DNA: TGTGCCAGCAGCTCCTACACAGATACGCAGTATTTT. Translating it yields CASSSYTDTQYF.

The chain employs TRBV27 and TRBJ2-7; 9 nucleotides align to TRBD2. Germline V lookup: CDR1 MNHEY, CDR2 SMNVEV (reference sequence). CDR3 length: 14 residues. The junction had 5 bases not matched to a gene; V was cut back by 6 bases and J by 2 bases. The CDR3 sequence is CASRLTSGPYEQYF. In nucleotides, the CDR3 is TGTGCCAGCAGGTTGACTAGCGGACCCTACGAGCAGTACTTC.

The rearrangement links TRBV10-3 to TRBJ1-5; D uncertain. Germline CDR1 and CDR2: ENHRY and SYGVKD. This CDR3 spans 15 amino acids. Trimming removed 6 bases at V and 0 bases at J, with 12 bases between. The CDR3 nucleotides read TGTGCCATCAGAGAAGACTCCTTTAGCAATCAGCCCCAGCATTTT. Protein product: CAIREDSFSNQPQHF.

J is TRBJ2-7 and V is TRBV6-5, with TRBD1 matching over 7 bases. The trim removed 5 bases at V and 4 bases at J, leaving 8 bases unmatched. The CDR3 is 14 residues long. Germline V CDR1 and CDR2: MNHEY, SVGAGI. CDR3 region: CASSNPGQSYEQYF. Here the CDR3 DNA reads TGTGCCAGCAGTAACCCGGGACAGTCTTACGAGCAGTACTTC.

V is TRBV3-1 (or the pseudogene TRBV3-2) and J is TRBJ1-5, with D unresolved. Germline loops: CDR1 LGHDT, CDR2 YNNKEL (reference sequence). CDR3 length: 14 amino acids. The ends were cut back, 2 bases at V and 6 bases at J, with 11 bases in the middle. DNA for the CDR3: TGTGCCAGCAGCCAATGGCGGGAAGGTCAGCCCCAGCATTTT. This encodes CASSQWREGQPQHF.

This clone was seen a few times. This chain connects TRBV3-1 (or the pseudogene TRBV3-2) to TRBJ1-2; D is ambiguous. Germline V lookup: CDR1 LGHDT, CDR2 YNNKEL (reference sequence). The CDR3 loop spans 15 amino acids. Trimming shortened V by 1 base and J by 4 bases, and 13 bases separated the two germline ends. CDR3 nucleotides: TGTGCCAGCAGCCAAGCGAGAGGGCTGGCCTATGGCTACACCTTC. It specifies CASSQARGLAYGYTF.

The genes are TRBV6-1 and TRBJ1-6; D perhaps matches TRBD1 (5 bases). The germline gives CDR1 MNHNS, CDR2 SASEGT. CDR3 length: 16 amino acids. V lost 0 bases, J lost 4 bases, and 10 bases lay in between. The CDR3 coding sequence is TGTGCCAGCAGTGAAGCAGGGGCAGCATATAATTCACCCCTCCACTTT. As protein: CASSEAGAAYNSPLHF.

J is TRBJ1-5 and V is TRBV18, with D possibly matching TRBD1 (6 bases). Germline-derived CDR1 and CDR2 are KGHSH and LQKENI. Trimming removed 3 bases at V and 11 bases at J, with 14 bases between. The CDR3 extends over 13 amino acids. The CDR3 DNA follows: TGTGCCAGCTCACCCCTGGACAGAGAGACCCAGCATTTT. This gives the protein CASSPLDRETQHF.